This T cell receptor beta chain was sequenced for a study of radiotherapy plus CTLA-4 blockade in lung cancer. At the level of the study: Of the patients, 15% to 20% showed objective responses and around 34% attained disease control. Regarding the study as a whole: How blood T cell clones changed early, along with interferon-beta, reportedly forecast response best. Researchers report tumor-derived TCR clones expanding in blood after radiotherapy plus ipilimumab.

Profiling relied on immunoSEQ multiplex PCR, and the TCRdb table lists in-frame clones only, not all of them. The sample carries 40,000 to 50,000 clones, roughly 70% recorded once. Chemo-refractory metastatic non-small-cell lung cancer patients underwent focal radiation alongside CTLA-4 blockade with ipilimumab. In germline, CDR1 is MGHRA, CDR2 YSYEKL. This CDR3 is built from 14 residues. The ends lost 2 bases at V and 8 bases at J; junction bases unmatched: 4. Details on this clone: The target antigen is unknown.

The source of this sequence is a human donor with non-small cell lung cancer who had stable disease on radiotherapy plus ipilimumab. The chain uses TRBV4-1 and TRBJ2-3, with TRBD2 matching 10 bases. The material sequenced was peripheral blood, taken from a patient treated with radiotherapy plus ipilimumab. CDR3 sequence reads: CASSQKAGGLTQYF. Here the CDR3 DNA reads TGCGCCAGCAGCCAAAAAGCGGGGGGGCTTACGCAGTATTTT.